This T cell receptor (beta chain) was recorded in a study of Graves' ophthalmopathy and Graves' hyperthyroidism. Hyperthyroidism patients, aged 18 to 65, were newly diagnosed, under 2 months' duration. Physicians reached a diagnosis by relying on clinical symptoms, serum thyroxine, TRAb, thyroid ultrasound and orbital computed tomography. Amplification of TCR beta CDR3 regions used RNA transcripts. First-round RT-PCR relied on HTBI primers, and a second-round multiplex PCR came next. TCRdb passed the multiplex PCR reads through MiXCR, listing each CDR3 protein once. This table has a few hundred thousand distinct CDR3 sequences, 15% appearing once. General study results and limits: Ophthalmopathy progression predictions by the model showed 72.22% specificity and approximately 71% sensitivity. Blood also harbored most expanded thyroid clonotypes above 0.001 frequency.

In this sample, this clonotype turned up many times. No antigen is known for it. The TCR was taken from a woman between 18 and 29 years old with stable Graves' hyperthyroidism. Sequenced input: peripheral blood.

CDR3 sequence (DNA): TGTGCCACCAGTACAGGGACGGATCAGCCCCAGCATTTT. It translates to CATSTGTDQPQHF. This chain connects TRBV15 to TRBJ1-5, with D tentatively TRBD1 (6 bases). Per the germline V gene, CDR1 is LNHNV and CDR2 is YYDKDF (reference sequence). Between the trimmed V and J ends, which lost 6 bases and 5 bases, there was a span of 11 bases. CDR3 length: 13 amino acids.